The 8 T cell receptor beta chains listed next were all sequenced from one sample in a study of T cell responses to AZD1222 COVID-19 vaccine. The repertoire was sequenced with immunoSEQ multiplex PCR; TCRdb's copy has only in-frame clones and lacks some. The sample shows about 140,000 clones, 85% to 95% of them seen only once. Sequenced material: peripheral blood, taken on day 0 of AZD1222 vaccination. The receptors were sampled from an adult in good health.

V gene TRBV9 combines with J gene TRBJ1-1, with a possible D match to TRBD1 (5 bases). V was trimmed by 5 bases and J by 6 bases, leaving 20 bases between them. The V gene's germline CDR1 is SGDLS and CDR2 YYNGEE. This CDR3 is built from 15 residues. The DNA of the CDR3 is TGTGCCAGCAGTGCCGACGGACAAGCGCTTTCTGAAGCTTTCTTT. Protein: CASSADGQALSEAFF.

The gene calls are TRBV30 and TRBJ2-3; the match to TRBD2 covers 14 bases. The CDR3 runs to 14 residues. Germline trimming cut 8 bases from V and 0 bases from J; bases unmatched to any gene: 1. Looked up from germline, CDR1 is GTSNPN and CDR2 is SVGIG (reference sequence). The CDR3 sequence is CARTSGGSTDTQYF. The CDR3 DNA is TGTGCCCGGACTAGCGGGGGGAGCACAGATACGCAGTATTTT.

V and J are TRBV21-1 and TRBJ1-1. TRBV21-1 is shown as a pseudogene. The CDR3 runs to 14 residues. Written as DNA, the CDR3 is TGTGCCAGCAGCAGACGAAGGGTGAACACTGAAGCTTTCTTT. It encodes CASSRRRVNTEAFF.

The chain's CDR3 is CASTSIAGGLDTQYF. The CDR3 bases are TGTGCCAGCACCTCTATAGCGGGAGGGCTAGATACGCAGTATTTT. V is TRBV7-8 and J is TRBJ2-3; 11 bases map to TRBD2. Germline V gene data show CDR1 as SGHVS and CDR2 as FQNEAQ. V was pared by 7 bases and J by 5 bases, with 8 bases of the junction left unmatched. The CDR3 is 15 amino acids.

This clone was seen a single time. The chain carries TRBV6-5 and TRBJ1-2; TRBD1 is a possible D gene (5 bases). There are 14 residues in the CDR3. V dropped 6 bases and J dropped 8 bases, with 19 bases sitting between them. Germline V gene lookup returns CDR1 MNHEY and CDR2 SVGAGI. CDR3 coding DNA: TGTGCCAGCAGCCGGGACGACGGATCGGGGGGCTACACCTTC. The encoded protein is CASSRDDGSGGYTF.

This chain uses TRBV29-1 with TRBJ1-2; possible D gene TRBD1, 5 bases. This CDR3 contains 11 residues. Germline V lookup: CDR1 SQVTM, CDR2 ANQGSEA. V was clipped by 5 bases and J by 4 bases, with 8 bases between them. As DNA, the CDR3 is TGCAGCGTTACACAGGCCTATGGCTACACCTTC. Its translation: CSVTQAYGYTF.

The V gene is TRBV19, the J gene TRBJ1-1, with 8 bases aligning to TRBD1. The CDR3 runs 13 residues. Trimming took 11 bases from V and 0 from J; bases not matched to a gene: 5. Germline CDR1 LNHDA, CDR2 SQIVND (reference sequence). The CDR3 region has the DNA TGTGCCGCCGGACAGGGTGTGAACACTGAAGCTTTCTTT. Its translation: CAAGQGVNTEAFF.

This sequence joins TRBV9 and TRBJ1-3; D is unclear. Germline values: CDR1 SGDLS, CDR2 YYNGEE. Trimming stripped 0 bases from V and 0 bases from J, with 10 bases between. The CDR3 totals 16 residues. The CDR3 sequence: CASSVGGAYSGNTIYF. The DNA of the CDR3 is TGTGCCAGCAGCGTAGGGGGTGCCTACTCTGGAAACACCATATATTTT.